This T cell receptor (beta chain) was recovered during a study of CD4 T cells in relation to SARS-CoV-2 and coronaviruses. Study-level information: TCR beta CDR3s were sequenced after 10-day antigen culture of PBMCs. Study-wide results and caveats: In roughly 60% of donors, memory CD4+ clonotypes crossrecognized SARS-CoV-2 and at least one common cold coronavirus spike.

Unexposed donor CD4+ T cells date from about 2011-2018, before the COVID-19 pandemic. Isolation of CD4+ T cells took place after less than 11 days in culture. The method was immunoSEQ multiplex PCR; TCRdb's version includes in-frame clones alone and lacks a portion of them. The profile shows 17,000 or so clones, roughly 80% of them singletons. The germline V gene encodes CDR1 MDHEN and CDR2 SYDVKM. J was trimmed by 2 bases and V by 10 bases; bases with no gene match: 12. The CDR3 length is 15 residues. This clone was seen only once. The antigen remains undetermined. This clonotype originated in a human donor in good health. Input material: CD4+ T cells from PBMCs, cultured in vitro. This chain links TRBV28 with TRBJ2-7; TRBD2 aligns across 9 bases. The CDR3 DNA reads as TGTGCCACCCGGCGAGCGGGAGGTCCCGCCTACGAGCAGTACTTC. The encoded protein is CATRRAGGPAYEQYF. The whole variable domain, remainder taken from reference TRBV28 and TRBJ2-7, is DVKVTQSSRYLVKRTGEKVFLECVQDMDHENMFWYRQDPGLGLRLIYFSYDVKMKEKGDIPEGYSVSREKKERFSLILESASTNQTSMYLCATRRAGGPAYEQYFGPGTRLTVT.